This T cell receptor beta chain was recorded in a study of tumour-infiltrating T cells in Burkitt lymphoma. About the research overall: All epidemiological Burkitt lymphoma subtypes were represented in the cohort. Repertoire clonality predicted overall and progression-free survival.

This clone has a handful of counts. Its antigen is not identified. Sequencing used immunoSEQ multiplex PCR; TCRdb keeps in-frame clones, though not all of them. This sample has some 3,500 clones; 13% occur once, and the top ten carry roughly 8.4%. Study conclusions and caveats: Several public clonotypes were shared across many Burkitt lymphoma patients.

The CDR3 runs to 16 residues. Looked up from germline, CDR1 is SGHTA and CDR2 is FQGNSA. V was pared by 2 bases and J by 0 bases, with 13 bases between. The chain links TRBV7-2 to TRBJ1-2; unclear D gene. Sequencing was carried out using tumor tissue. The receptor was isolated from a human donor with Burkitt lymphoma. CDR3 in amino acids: CASSLNGLGANYGYTF. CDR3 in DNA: TGTGCCAGCAGCTTAAACGGTTTAGGTGCTAACTATGGCTACACCTTC. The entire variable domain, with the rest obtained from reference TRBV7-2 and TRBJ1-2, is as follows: GAGVSQSPSNKVTEKGKDVELRCDPISGHTALYWYRQSLGQGLEFLIYFQGNSAPDKSGLPSDRFSAERTGGSVSTLTIQRTQQEDSAVYLCASSLNGLGANYGYTFGSGTRLTVV.